This T cell receptor beta chain stems from a study of T cell responses to AZD1222 COVID-19 vaccine. Points on this clone: What it recognizes is unknown.

The germline gives CDR1 LGHDT, CDR2 YNNKEL (reference sequence). V was cut by 3 bases and J by 0 bases, with 6 bases left in between. The CDR3 consists of 15 residues. Profiled with immunoSEQ multiplex PCR; TCRdb holds only in-frame clones, not every one. The sample consists of 150,000 to 200,000 clones, about 89% of them appearing once. Study-level results: Clonal diversity may have been underestimated, and the donors were mostly white British, with more females than males.

Analyses pooled second doses at about 4 or about 12 weeks. The J gene is TRBJ1-6, the V gene TRBV3-1 (or the pseudogene TRBV3-2); the D is unclear. This TCR was recovered from an adult who received the AZD1222 COVID-19 vaccine. The starting material was peripheral blood, obtained 28 days after the second AZD1222 dose. CDR3 nucleotide sequence: TGTGCCAGCAGCCATTACGTCTCCTATAATTCACCCCTCCACTTT. Translated, it gives CASSHYVSYNSPLHF.